The next 12 T cell receptor beta chains were all read from a single sample in a study of blood T cell repertoires in COVID-19. The table came from immunoSEQ multiplex PCR; TCRdb's copy has only in-frame clones and leaves some out. The sample yields roughly 100,000 clones, around 80% seen once. The sequenced sample consisted of peripheral blood. All receptors come from a man between 60 and 75 years old with acute or convalescent COVID-19.

The CDR3 bases are TGCGCCAGCAGTCCCCAAGCTAGGTCCTACAATGAGCAGTTCTTC. It specifies CASSPQARSYNEQFF. The chain couples TRBV4-1 to TRBJ2-1; D is unclear. Trimming removed 6 bases at V and 1 base at J, with 13 bases between. The germline V gene encodes CDR1 MGHRA and CDR2 YSYEKL. The CDR3 consists of 15 residues.

J is TRBJ2-2 and V is TRBV5-4; 11 bases align to TRBD2. This CDR3 is built from 18 residues. Trimming removed 1 base from V and 1 base from J; junction bases left unmatched: 6. Per germline, CDR1 SGHNT and CDR2 YYREEE (reference sequence). CDR3 in DNA: TGTGCCAGCAGCTTGCCCCTAGCGGGGGGCGGGAACACCGGGGAGCTGTTTTTT. Translating it yields CASSLPLAGGGNTGELFF.

The J gene is TRBJ1-2, the V gene TRBV5-6; unclear D gene. Trimming pared 5 bases from V and 3 bases from J, leaving 17 bases between. Germline V lookup: CDR1 SGHDT, CDR2 YYEEEE. There are 15 residues in the CDR3. The CDR3 DNA reads TGTGCCAGCAGTCGGGGTCGCCCCACACACTATGGCTACACCTTC. It specifies CASSRGRPTHYGYTF.

The chain is built from TRBV19 and TRBJ1-1; 8 bases are a match to TRBD1. CDR3 size: 12 residues. Germline V lookup: CDR1 LNHDA, CDR2 SQIVND (reference sequence). V lost 6 bases, J lost 5 bases, and 2 bases stayed unmatched. CDR3 nucleotide sequence: TGTGCCAGTAGGGACAGGGAGACTGAAGCTTTCTTT. This encodes CASRDRETEAFF.

The chain is built from TRBV6-2 or TRBV6-3 and TRBJ2-1; TRBD2 aligns across 8 bases. The V gene's germline CDR1 is MNHEY and CDR2 SVGEGT. This CDR3 is 17 amino acids long. After removal of 1 base from V and 7 bases from J, the junction contained 12 bases not matched to a gene. CDR3 nucleotides: TGTGCCAGCAGTTACTTTGTAACTAGCGGAGGTTTTAATGAGCAGTTCTTC. Protein: CASSYFVTSGGFNEQFF.

This clone was seen once. The chain combines TRBV5-5 with TRBJ2-3, with 9 nucleotides matching TRBD1. Germline values: CDR1 SGHKS, CDR2 YYEKEE (reference sequence). The J segment lost 3 bases and the V segment lost 5 bases, leaving 7 bases of the junction unmatched. The CDR3 runs 15 residues. The DNA for the CDR3 is TGTGCCAGCAGTCACGACAGGGGGAGGACAGATACGCAGTATTTT. The encoded protein is CASSHDRGRTDTQYF.

The chain joins TRBV6-2 or TRBV6-3 to TRBJ2-2; D not resolved. The CDR3 is 14 amino acids. Germline V lookup: CDR1 MNHEY, CDR2 SVGEGT. Trimming left V 6 bases short and J 8 bases short, with 16 bases between. The chain's CDR3 is CASSPMSRLGELFF. The CDR3 DNA sequence: TGTGCCAGCAGCCCCATGAGTCGCTTGGGGGAGCTGTTTTTT.

The chain links TRBV7-2 to TRBJ1-2; no firm D call. Trimming shortened V by 5 bases and J by 1 base, and 11 bases separated the two germline ends. Germline V gene sequence: CDR1 SGHTA, CDR2 FQGNSA. The CDR3 is 14 residues long. In DNA, the CDR3 is TGTGCCAGCAGCATCCTCAGGATTAACTATGGCTACACCTTC. Amino acids: CASSILRINYGYTF.

The rearrangement uses TRBV6-5 and TRBJ1-2; D is unresolved. CDR3 length: 13 residues. Germline CDR1 and CDR2: MNHEY and SVGAGI. Trimming shortened V by 5 bases and J by 3 bases, and 10 bases separated the two germline ends. This CDR3 is CASSQAGYYGYTF. Written as DNA, the CDR3 is TGTGCCAGCAGTCAGGCAGGATACTATGGCTACACCTTC.

This chain joins TRBV5-1 and TRBJ1-2; 9 bases match TRBD1. The CDR3 sequence is 16 residues long. CDR1 and CDR2 from the germline V gene are SGHRS and YFSETQ. Losses at the gene ends were 5 bases for V and 3 bases for J; bases not matched to a gene: 11. The DNA of the CDR3 is TGCGCCAGCAGTCTCGATCCGGGACAGGGCGACTATGGCTACACCTTC. Encoded protein: CASSLDPGQGDYGYTF.

V and J are TRBV11-3 and TRBJ2-2, with 14 bases fitting TRBD2. The CDR3 consists of 16 residues. The V and J ends lost 6 bases and 6 bases, in that order; junction bases with no gene match: 6. CDR1 is SGHNT and CDR2 is YENEEA in the germline V gene. CDR3 DNA: TGTGCCAGCAGGGGACTAGCGGGAGACACGGCCGGGGAGCTGTTTTTT. Its translation is CASRGLAGDTAGELFF. Filled out from reference TRBV11-3 and TRBJ2-2, the complete variable domain reads EAGVVQSPRYKIIEKKQPVAFWCNPISGHNTLYWYLQNLGQGPELLIRYENEEAVDDSQLPKDRFSAERLKGVDSTLKIQPAELGDSAVYLCASRGLAGDTAGELFFGEGSRLTVL.

The rearrangement joins TRBV5-6 to TRBJ2-2; 7 nucleotides match TRBD1. Germline assignment: CDR1 SGHDT and CDR2 YYEEEE. V was pared by 0 bases and J by 3 bases, with 2 bases of the junction left unmatched. This CDR3 region has 15 residues. CDR3 nucleotide sequence: TGTGCCAGCAGCTTGGTAGGGGGCGACACCGGGGAGCTGTTTTTT. Translated: CASSLVGGDTGELFF.